This T cell receptor beta chain was identified in a study of prognosis after radiotherapy for stage I lung cancer. Background on the study: Operability status for all non-small cell lung cancer patients was recorded as medically inoperable.

In the case of this clonotype: Given a far larger clone just one base away, this is likely a sequencing read error.

Two-round multiplex PCR on genomic DNA was the method by which TCR beta CDR3 was amplified. Specific primers for each TRBV and TRBJ gene were what first-round PCR used. TCRdb re-derived calls from the multiplex PCR reads in MiXCR, one entry per CDR3 protein. The sample holds fewer than 40,000 distinct CDR3 sequences, around 48% seen once. The CDR3 consists of 14 residues. The ends lost 5 bases at V and 5 bases at J; junction bases unmatched: 9. CDR1 and CDR2 (germline): SEHNR, FQNEAQ (reference sequence). The V call is TRBV7-9, the J call TRBJ2-7; 7 positions agree with TRBD1. The clonotype was recovered from a donor of 50 years or more with non-small cell lung cancer. This specimen consisted of PBMCs, obtained before or after stereotactic body radiation therapy (not recorded which). The CDR3 DNA sequence: TGTGCCAGCAGCCAACAACAGGGGTGGGACGAGCAGTACTTC. It yields the protein CASSQQQGWDEQYF.